This T cell receptor beta chain was captured in a study of shared clonotypes between healthy human individuals. The wider study: Three CD4 naive, three CD4 memory, two CD8 naive and one CD8 memory plate were used per donor.

Naive CD45RA+ and memory CD45RA-negative subsets were split from CD4+ cells. At the deep level, the assay was run. Profiling relied on immunoSEQ multiplex PCR, and the TCRdb table lists in-frame clones only, not all of them. The table records some 1,600,000 clones, under 99% of them present only once. Trimming took off 3 bases at V and 5 bases at J, with 16 bases between the two ends. CDR3 length: 15 amino acids. CDR1 MDHEN and CDR2 SYDVKM come from the germline V gene. The sequenced sample was naive CD4+ T cells sorted from blood. Subset described: CD45RA+ positively selected. The clonotype comes from a man aged 30 to 39 in good health. This chain uses TRBV28 with TRBJ1-1, with no clear D. The CDR3 loop is CASSFPGPDRTEAFF. In nucleotides, the CDR3 is TGTGCCAGCAGTTTCCCGGGCCCTGACCGTACTGAAGCTTTCTTT.